This paragraph reports one TCR beta chain. Antigen specificity is unknown. TCRdb's copy holds only in-frame clones and misses some; the assay was immunoSEQ multiplex PCR. The sample consists of around 18,000 clones, roughly two thirds of them appearing once. Trimming removed 3 bases from V and 2 bases from J; junction bases left unmatched: 6. This CDR3 comprises 15 residues. The germline CDR1 and CDR2 sequences are MGHRA and YSYEKL. The data originate from a study of T cells in narcolepsy. Study-wide results and limits: Autoreactive clonotypes reportedly recurred in blood of same and different patients, not controls.

The rearrangement joins TRBV4-1 to TRBJ1-2; 7 bases agree with TRBD1. The sample taken for sequencing was CD45RA- memory CD8+ T cells from PBMCs. The clonotype was recovered from a human donor with narcolepsy. CDR3 sequence reads: CASSHNRGENYGYTF. CDR3 bases: TGCGCCAGCAGCCACAACAGGGGAGAAAACTATGGCTACACCTTC.